These 8 T cell receptor beta chains came from one sample sequenced in a study of CD8 T cells in Susac syndrome (dated by TCRdb to between 2017 and 2020). Libraries were made using the immunoSEQ multiplex PCR assay. RNA was extracted using the RNeasy kit, and about 0.5 to 1 ug of the RNA was reverse transcribed with random hexamers. In-frame beta chains were kept once TCRdb had trimmed the public reads at Q25 with fastp and called clones with MiXCR. Here each entry gathers all rows of one CDR3 protein and keeps the most common genes and DNA. Recorded for this sample are 100,000 to 150,000 distinct CDR3 sequences; around 94% of them occurred a single time. 0.087% of the sample rests with the top ten. The sequencing sample was made of CD4+ T cells from PBMCs. The receptor set was obtained from a human donor in good health.

This chain connects TRBV5-1 to TRBJ2-7; 8 nucleotides line up with TRBD2. The V gene end was trimmed by 3 bases and the J gene end by 4 bases; junction bases not matched to a gene: 3. The V gene's germline CDR1 is SGHRS and CDR2 YFSETQ. This CDR3 comprises 13 residues. The CDR3 is CASSSSSGYEQYF. CDR3 DNA: TGCGCCAGCAGCTCCTCTAGCGGGTACGAGCAGTACTTC.

The rearrangement uses TRBV5-1 and TRBJ2-7, with 9 bases that match TRBD1. Looked up from germline, CDR1 is SGHRS and CDR2 is YFSETQ. The CDR3 sequence is 15 residues long. Trimming took 4 bases from V and 3 from J; bases not matched to a gene: 8. CDR3 sequence: CASSHGQGSLYEQYF. The CDR3 bases are TGCGCCAGCAGCCACGGACAGGGGAGTCTCTACGAGCAGTACTTC.

This chain joins TRBV19 and TRBJ1-1, with D hard to call. Germline V gene lookup returns CDR1 LNHDA and CDR2 SQIVND (reference sequence). V lost 5 bases and J 1 base, leaving 14 bases between the germline ends. There are 15 residues in the CDR3. CDR3 coding DNA: TGTGCCAGTAGTCGCAGCTCCGGCTCGAACACTGAAGCTTTCTTT. Encoded protein: CASSRSSGSNTEAFF.

V usage is TRBV12-3 or TRBV12-4 and J usage is TRBJ2-7; D may be TRBD2 (5 bases). The CDR3 runs to 14 residues. Trimming took 7 bases from V and 3 from J, leaving 16 bases between them. The CDR3 DNA reads TGTGCCAGCACCTCTAGCCGAACCTTCTACGAGCAGTACTTC. This gives the protein CASTSSRTFYEQYF.

The rearrangement joins TRBV7-9 to TRBJ2-3; tentative D call: TRBD1 (5 bases). Looked up from germline, CDR1 is SEHNR and CDR2 is FQNEAQ (reference sequence). Between the trimmed V and J ends, which lost 4 bases and 5 bases, there was a span of 13 bases. The CDR3 has 14 residues. The CDR3: CASSSLGTGDTQYF. CDR3 coding DNA: TGTGCCAGCAGCTCCCTAGGAACAGGAGATACGCAGTATTTT.

This clonotype has only a few counts. V and J are TRBV12-3 or TRBV12-4 and TRBJ2-6, with a tentative D call TRBD2 (5 bases). The CDR3 is 15 residues long. Trimming removed 5 bases from V and 0 bases from J, with 8 bases in between. Here the CDR3 DNA reads TGTGCCAGCAGTCCCGGGGTCTCTGGGGCCAACGTCCTGACTTTC. As protein: CASSPGVSGANVLTF.

V and J are TRBV5-6 and TRBJ2-7, with D hard to call. V was pared by 4 bases and J by 0 bases, with 11 bases between. Germline V gives CDR1 SGHDT, CDR2 YYEEEE. The CDR3 loop spans 14 amino acids. The CDR3 here is CASSPRRISYEQYF. DNA for the CDR3: TGTGCCAGCAGCCCCCGGCGGATCTCCTACGAGCAGTACTTC.

The rearrangement uses TRBV3-1 and TRBJ2-3; D is possibly TRBD1 (5 bases). Trimming took off 8 bases at V and 8 bases at J, with 8 bases between the two ends. The CDR3 sequence is 10 residues long. Germline CDR1 is LGHDT and CDR2 is YNNKEL (reference sequence). The CDR3 nucleotides are TGTGCCAGCGATAGGGGTACGCAGTATTTT. This translates into CASDRGTQYF.